These 15 T cell receptor beta chains share one sample of origin, sequenced in a study of blood T cell repertoires in COVID-19. Assay used: immunoSEQ multiplex PCR; TCRdb lists only in-frame clones, some missing. The data contain 100,000 to 150,000 clones, over 55% of them singletons. Sequencing input: peripheral blood. The receptors come from a woman in her 70s with acute or convalescent COVID-19.

The gene calls are TRBV11-2 and TRBJ2-7; no definite D call. Trimming shortened V by 5 bases and J by 7 bases, and 12 bases separated the two germline ends. The length of the CDR3 is 12 residues. Germline V gene data show CDR1 as SGHAT and CDR2 as FQNNGV. In DNA form, the CDR3 reads TGTGCCAGCAGCCCTTCCTTGACAGAGCAGTACTTC. Amino acids: CASSPSLTEQYF.

J is TRBJ1-5 and V is TRBV19; 10 nucleotides match TRBD1. Germline V gene lookup returns CDR1 LNHDA and CDR2 SQIVND (reference sequence). CDR3 length equals 15 residues. V trimming: 4 bases; J trimming: 6 bases; junction bases outside the gene matches: 6. The CDR3 sequence: CASSTETGGSQPQHF. The DNA of the CDR3 is TGTGCCAGTAGTACCGAGACAGGGGGCAGTCAGCCCCAGCATTTT.

The chain uses TRBV6-1 and TRBJ2-6; no clear D. The CDR3 length is 12 residues. Per germline, CDR1 MNHNS and CDR2 SASEGT. Trimming took 5 bases from V and 3 from J, leaving 2 bases between them. The CDR3 DNA reads as TGTGCCAGCAGTTATGGGGCCAACGTCCTGACTTTC. As protein: CASSYGANVLTF.

This clone was detected once. Other nucleotide sequences in the sample specify the same CDR3. This chain connects TRBV6-5 to TRBJ2-7, with TRBD1 identical over 8 bases. V shed 6 bases and J 3 bases; nucleotides not matched to a gene: 4. This CDR3 spans 13 amino acids. From germline, CDR1 is MNHEY and CDR2 SVGAGI. CDR3 coding DNA: TGTGCCAGCAGCCCCGGGACAGGCTACGAGCAGTACTTC. Protein: CASSPGTGYEQYF.

The rearrangement links TRBV5-4 to TRBJ1-4; 7 nucleotides agree with TRBD1. The CDR3 sequence is 15 residues long. Unmatched junction bases numbered 7, after V lost 2 bases and J lost 6 bases. The V gene's germline CDR1 is SGHNT and CDR2 YYREEE (reference sequence). The CDR3 spells CASSFRQGRDEKLFF. CDR3 nucleotide sequence: TGTGCCAGCAGCTTTAGACAGGGAAGGGATGAAAAACTGTTTTTT.

The chain recombines TRBV28 with TRBJ2-2; 7 nucleotides agree with TRBD2. This CDR3 has 19 residues. Germline trimming cut 5 bases from V and 4 bases from J; bases unmatched to any gene: 19. Germline V gives CDR1 MDHEN, CDR2 SYDVKM. This CDR3 is CASSPPGAGRGSSTGELFF. CDR3 bases: TGTGCCAGCAGTCCCCCCGGAGCGGGGAGGGGTTCGAGCACCGGGGAGCTGTTTTTT.

This clone showed up just a few times. The chain uses TRBV27 and TRBJ2-7, with a tentative D call TRBD2 (6 bases). The CDR3 totals 12 residues. V dropped 6 bases and J dropped 6 bases, with 12 bases sitting between them. Germline V CDR1 and CDR2: MNHEY, SMNVEV (reference sequence). CDR3 DNA: TGTGCCAGCAGAATTCTCGGGGGCGAGCAGTACTTC. This encodes CASRILGGEQYF.

This clone was seen just once. V is TRBV6-6 and J is TRBJ1-1; D is possibly TRBD1 (5 bases). The germline V and J ends were trimmed by 4 bases and 4 bases, with 13 bases remaining between them. The length of the CDR3 is 14 residues. CDR1 and CDR2 from the germline V gene are MNHNY and SVGAGI (reference sequence). CDR3 in DNA: TGTGCCAGCAGTTCTCTATGGCAGGGCACTGAAGCTTTCTTT. This codes for CASSSLWQGTEAFF.

This clone was observed a few times. This rearrangement joins TRBV3-1 (or the pseudogene TRBV3-2) to TRBJ2-3; D is ambiguous. Germline CDR1 reads LGHDT; CDR2 reads YNNKEL (reference sequence). This CDR3 contains 12 residues. Trimming removed 4 bases at V and 3 bases at J, with 5 bases between. This CDR3 is CASSPVTDTQYF. CDR3 coding DNA: TGTGCCAGCAGCCCTGTTACAGATACGCAGTATTTT.

V and J are TRBV7-2 and TRBJ2-5; 7 bases are a match to TRBD1. The CDR3 is 15 amino acids. CDR1 and CDR2 from the germline V gene are SGHTA and FQGNSA. V trimming: 3 bases; J trimming: 0 bases; junction bases outside the gene matches: 4. The DNA for the CDR3 is TGTGCCAGCAGCTTCCGGGACAGTCACCAAGAGACCCAGTACTTC. Amino acids: CASSFRDSHQETQYF.

The chain links TRBV9 to TRBJ2-4; a weak D match, TRBD2 (6 bases). Between the trimmed V and J ends, which lost 0 bases and 0 bases, there was a span of 10 bases. From germline, CDR1 is SGDLS and CDR2 YYNGEE. CDR3 length: 16 amino acids. The CDR3 DNA reads as TGTGCCAGCAGCGTAGACGGGGGAGTAGCCAAAAACATTCAGTACTTC. It encodes CASSVDGGVAKNIQYF.

Only a few counts were recorded for this clone. V gene TRBV18 combines with J gene TRBJ1-2, with 7 bases identical to TRBD1. This CDR3 has 14 amino acids. V shed 3 bases and J 3 bases; nucleotides not matched to a gene: 4. CDR1 is KGHSH, CDR2 LQKENI, per germline. The CDR3 DNA sequence: TGTGCCAGCTCACCCTATGGACAGGACTATGGCTACACCTTC. Its translation is CASSPYGQDYGYTF. Full variable domain (rest looked up from reference TRBV18 and TRBJ1-2): NAGVMQNPRHLVRRRGQEARLRCSPMKGHSHVYWYRQLPEEGLKFMVYLQKENIIDESGMPKERFSAEFPKEGPSILRIQQVVRGDSAAYFCASSPYGQDYGYTFGSGTRLTVV.

A note on this clone: One junction end does not reproduce the germline sequence, and a read error may be involved. This sequence joins TRBV18 and TRBJ2-7; TRBD1 agrees at 10 bases. From germline, CDR1 is KGHSH and CDR2 LQKENI. The CDR3 is 13 residues long. The CDR3 region has the DNA TGTGCCAGCTCAACTTCGACAGGGGGCGCGTGGAACTTC. Translated, it gives CASSTSTGGAWNF.

The gene calls are TRBV5-1 and TRBJ2-7, with 7 bases fitting TRBD2. Trimming at V came to 3 bases and at J to 3 bases, leaving 12 bases not matched to a gene. The germline gives CDR1 SGHRS, CDR2 YFSETQ. The CDR3 consists of 16 residues. The DNA of the CDR3 is TGCGCCAGCAGCTCCCAAGGGGCTAGCGGAAGCTACGAGCAGTACTTC. Its translation is CASSSQGASGSYEQYF.

The V gene is TRBV4-3, the J gene TRBJ1-2; TRBD1 matches at 7 bases. Germline-derived CDR1 and CDR2 are LGHNA and YSLEER. Losses at the gene ends were 5 bases for V and 6 bases for J; bases not matched to a gene: 6. The CDR3 length is 13 residues. The CDR3 loop reads CASSFGQVDGYTF. The CDR3 DNA sequence: TGCGCCAGCAGCTTCGGACAGGTTGATGGCTACACCTTC.